This TCR beta chain stems from a study of cytomegalovirus exposure and HLA in healthy donors. PCR amplification relied on 60 Vbeta primers (plus 13 Jbeta primers). The repertoire was sequenced with immunoSEQ multiplex PCR; TCRdb's copy has only in-frame clones and lacks some. The table has 100,000 or so clones, approximately 89% seen once; the top ten hold approximately 4%. J was trimmed by 0 bases and V by 2 bases; bases with no gene match: 5. CDR1 and CDR2 from the germline V gene are MNHNS and SASEGT. The CDR3 extends over 16 amino acids. Sequences were obtained from PBMCs. The J gene is TRBJ2-7, the V gene TRBV6-1; 9 positions match TRBD1. The clonotype was recovered from a man aged 25 to 40 in good health and CMV-seronegative. The CDR3 DNA reads TGTGCCAGCAGTGAATTAGGACAGGGGATCTCCTACGAGCAGTACTTC. Translating gives CASSELGQGISYEQYF.